This TCR beta chain came from a study of T cells in Graves' hyperthyroidism and ophthalmopathy. Worth noting for this clonotype: What it recognizes is unknown.

The CDR3 runs to 17 residues. V trimming: 0 bases; J trimming: 4 bases; junction bases outside the gene matches: 10. Germline loops: CDR1 DFQATT, CDR2 SNEGSKA (reference sequence). Broader study findings: Most expanded thyroid clonotypes above 0.001 recurred in blood.

Amplification yielded TCR beta CDR3 regions, with RNA transcripts as the source. The TCR CDR3 was amplified in a first-round RT-PCR using the HTBI primer set. TCRdb used MiXCR to reprocess the multiplex PCR reads, holding one entry per CDR3 protein. The sample yields 300,000 to 500,000 distinct CDR3 sequences, around 15% seen once. Based on clinical symptoms, serum thyroxine and TRAb, thyroid ultrasound and orbital computed tomography, diagnoses were reached. The sequence was obtained from a man aged 45 to 65 with Graves' ophthalmopathy. The gene calls are TRBV20-1 and TRBJ2-2; TRBD1 aligns across 8 bases. Sequencing was done on a sample of blood. The chain's CDR3 is CSARDPGQGRGTGELFF. CDR3 DNA: TGCAGTGCTAGAGATCCCGGACAGGGAAGAGGCACCGGGGAGCTGTTTTTT.